This TCR beta chain was documented in a study of blood T cell repertoires in COVID-19. The overall study: Samples representing acute and convalescent COVID-19 were sourced from the United States, Italy and Spain. Nucleic acid was either cDNA or gDNA, and it came from T cells, B-cell-depleted T cells, or PBMCs.

Original handling: Cell counts per sample came from amplifying reference gene primers. Sequencing used immunoSEQ multiplex PCR; TCRdb keeps in-frame clones, though not all of them. V, J and clone size were drawn from that table, and D and trimming were deduced from the DNA. Among 85,000 to 110,000 clones listed, roughly 90% were seen once. Looked up from germline, CDR1 is KGHSH and CDR2 is LQKENI. V lost 3 bases and J lost 4, with 3 bases in between. This CDR3 spans 12 amino acids. Specimen: peripheral blood. This receptor was obtained from a woman aged 60-70 years with acute or convalescent COVID-19. The chain is built from TRBV18 and TRBJ1-4; no clear D gene. CDR3 sequence (DNA): TGTGCCAGCTCACCCGTTAATGAAAAACTGTTTTTT. It is translated as CASSPVNEKLFF.